What follows are 5 T cell receptor beta chains derived from one specimen sequenced in a study of neurological immune-mediated disorders. One entry per CDR3 protein, called by TCRdb with MiXCR from the 5' RACE reads. The sample has roughly 66,000 distinct CDR3 sequences; around 5% are singletons. The sample taken for sequencing was PBMCs. These TCRs come from a woman between 65 and 79 years old with multiple sclerosis.

There are many counts of this clonotype. The CDR3 region has the DNA TGTGCCAGCAGAATGGACGGTAGCAATCAGCCCCAGCATTTT. Encoded protein: CASRMDGSNQPQHF. The chain has TRBV12-3 or TRBV12-4 and TRBJ1-5, with unresolved D. This CDR3 is 14 amino acids long. V was trimmed by 6 bases and J by 0 bases, leaving 9 bases between them.

This clonotype appeared many times. The chain links TRBV4-1 to TRBJ1-6; 7 positions agree with TRBD1. Germline lookup yields CDR1 MGHRA and CDR2 YSYEKL. The CDR3 loop spans 16 amino acids. V was pared by 4 bases and J by 2 bases, with 5 bases of the junction left unmatched. CDR3 DNA sequence: TGCGCCAGCAGCCCCGACAGGGCTACCTATAATTCACCCCTCCACTTT. Translation: CASSPDRATYNSPLHF.

There are many counts of this clonotype. V usage is TRBV5-1 and J usage is TRBJ2-1, with a tentative D call TRBD2 (6 bases). Trimming shortened V by 4 bases and J by 7 bases, and 15 bases separated the two germline ends. This CDR3 has 14 amino acids. CDR1 is SGHRS and CDR2 is YFSETQ in the germline V gene. CDR3 DNA sequence: TGCGCCAGCAGCCGACCCGCGGAGGGTAATGAGCAGTTCTTC. Translated: CASSRPAEGNEQFF.

This clonotype was detected only a few times. The chain's CDR3 is CSASLRDGQETQYF. CDR3 bases: TGCAGTGCTAGTCTCCGGGACGGTCAAGAGACCCAGTACTTC. This chain joins TRBV20-1 and TRBJ2-5; D may correspond to TRBD1 or TRBD2 (5 bases each). Trimming took off 3 bases at V and 2 bases at J, with 13 bases between the two ends. The CDR3 spans 14 residues. The germline V gene encodes CDR1 DFQATT and CDR2 SNEGSKA (reference sequence).

This clonotype was found many times. V usage is TRBV4-3 and J usage is TRBJ2-7; 12 positions agree with TRBD2. Trimming removed 3 bases from V and 3 bases from J; junction bases left unmatched: 12. The V gene's germline CDR1 is LGHNA and CDR2 YSLEER. There are 18 residues in the CDR3. CDR3 residues: CASSQQTSGSGGNYEQYF. For the CDR3, the DNA is TGCGCCAGCAGCCAGCAGACTAGCGGGAGTGGTGGGAACTACGAGCAGTACTTC.